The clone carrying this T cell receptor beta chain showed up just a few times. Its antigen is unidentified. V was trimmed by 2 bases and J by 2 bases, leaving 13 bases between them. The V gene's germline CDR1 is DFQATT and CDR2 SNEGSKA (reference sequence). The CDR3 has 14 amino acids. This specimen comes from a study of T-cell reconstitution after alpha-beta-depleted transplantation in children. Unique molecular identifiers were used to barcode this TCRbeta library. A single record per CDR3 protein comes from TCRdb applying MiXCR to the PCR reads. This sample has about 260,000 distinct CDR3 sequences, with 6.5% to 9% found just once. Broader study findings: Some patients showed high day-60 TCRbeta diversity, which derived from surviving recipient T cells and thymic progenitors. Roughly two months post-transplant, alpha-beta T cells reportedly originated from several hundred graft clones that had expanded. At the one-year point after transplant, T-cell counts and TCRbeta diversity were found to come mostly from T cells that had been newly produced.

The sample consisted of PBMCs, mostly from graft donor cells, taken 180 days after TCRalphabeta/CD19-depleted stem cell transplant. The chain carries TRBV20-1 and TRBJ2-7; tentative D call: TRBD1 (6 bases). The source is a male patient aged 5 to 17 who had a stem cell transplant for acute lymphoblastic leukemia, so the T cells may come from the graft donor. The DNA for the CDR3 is TGCAGTGCTAGATCTAGCTGGGGGCCCTACGAGCAGTACTTC. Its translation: CSARSSWGPYEQYF.